The 18 T cell receptor beta chains below were found in one sample sequenced in a study of shared clonotypes between healthy human individuals. The naive CD8 fraction comprised CD45RO-negative cells positively selected for CCR7 and excluded terminally differentiated effector memory CD45RA+ cells. TCRdb's table, derived via immunoSEQ multiplex PCR, lists solely in-frame clones and lacks some. The table lists about 590,000 clones, over 95% of them singletons. Sequenced input: naive CD8+ T cells sorted from blood. The source is a woman under 40 in good health.

The chain combines TRBV13 with TRBJ2-3, with D possibly matching TRBD1 (6 bases). The CDR3 is 18 residues long. Germline CDR1 PRHDT, CDR2 FYEKMQ (reference sequence). Trimming stripped 1 base from V and 1 base from J, with 18 bases between. The chain's CDR3 is CASSLVVGDNARTDTQYF. The DNA of the CDR3 is TGTGCCAGCAGCTTAGTAGTAGGGGACAACGCCCGCACAGATACGCAGTATTTT.

This clone was seen a single time. The chain is built from TRBV7-9 and TRBJ2-2, with a possible D match to TRBD1 (6 bases). Germline-derived CDR1 and CDR2 are SEHNR and FQNEAQ (reference sequence). The CDR3 is 16 residues long. The V end lost 7 bases, the J end lost 2 bases, and 17 bases lay between the germline ends. The CDR3 region is CASTDSTGTNTGELFF. The CDR3 DNA sequence: TGTGCCAGCACGGACTCGACCGGGACAAACACCGGGGAGCTGTTTTTT.

V and J are TRBV7-8 and TRBJ1-4; 8 bases are a match to TRBD1. V lost 5 bases to trimming and J lost 4 bases; unmatched junction nucleotides: 15. CDR3 length: 18 amino acids. Germline assignment: CDR1 SGHVS and CDR2 FQNEAQ. The CDR3 bases are TGTGCCAGCAGCCTATCGGGGACCCGGGACAGGAGTAATGAAAAACTGTTTTTT. Protein product: CASSLSGTRDRSNEKLFF. Together with reference TRBV7-8 and TRBJ1-4, the CDR3 gives the full variable domain: GAGVSQSPRYKVAKRGQDVALRCDPISGHVSLFWYQQALGQGPEFLTYFQNEAQLDKSGLPSDRFFAERPEGSVSTLKIQRTQQEDSAVYLCASSLSGTRDRSNEKLFFGSGTQLSVL.

This sequence joins TRBV2 and TRBJ2-3; 13 bases are a match to TRBD2. V was pared by 7 bases and J by 0 bases, with 10 bases of the junction left unmatched. The V gene's germline CDR1 is SNHLY and CDR2 FYNNEI. This CDR3 contains 18 residues. The CDR3: CASKRTSGGYTSTDTQYF. The DNA for the CDR3 is TGTGCCAGCAAGAGGACTAGCGGGGGATATACTAGCACAGATACGCAGTATTTT.

The genes are TRBV9 and TRBJ2-7; D possibly corresponds to TRBD2 (6 bases). CDR3 size: 14 residues. Per the germline V gene, CDR1 is SGDLS and CDR2 is YYNGEE. Trimming pared 0 bases from V and 4 bases from J, leaving 11 bases between. The chain's CDR3 is CASSVGGDGYEQYF. The CDR3 DNA reads TGTGCCAGCAGCGTAGGGGGGGACGGATACGAGCAGTACTTC. The full variable domain, completed using reference TRBV9 and TRBJ2-7, is DSGVTQTPKHLITATGQRVTLRCSPRSGDLSVYWYQQSLDQGLQFLIQYYNGEERAKGNILERFSAQQFPDLHSELNLSSLELGDSALYFCASSVGGDGYEQYFGPGTRLTVT.

The chain carries TRBV27 and TRBJ2-7; D possibly corresponds to TRBD1 (6 bases). Germline assignment: CDR1 MNHEY and CDR2 SMNVEV (reference sequence). The CDR3 runs 16 residues. The V and J ends lost 0 bases and 3 bases respectively, with 15 bases between them. For the CDR3, the DNA is TGTGCCAGCAGTTTATCGACAGGTATTATGGTCTACGAGCAGTACTTC. It specifies CASSLSTGIMVYEQYF.

The J gene is TRBJ2-1, the V gene TRBV7-9; TRBD2 aligns across 9 bases. This CDR3 is 18 amino acids long. After removal of 3 bases from V and 0 bases from J, the junction contained 9 bases not matched to a gene. The germline V gene encodes CDR1 SEHNR and CDR2 FQNEAQ (reference sequence). The CDR3 region has the DNA TGTGCCAGCAGCTTGCCCGGGGAGCGGGAGGCCTCCTACAATGAGCAGTTCTTC. Protein: CASSLPGEREASYNEQFF.

The chain has TRBV29-1 and TRBJ2-7; the match to TRBD2 covers 9 bases. Germline-derived CDR1 and CDR2 are SQVTM and ANQGSEA. V lost 3 bases, J lost 5 bases, and 5 bases stayed unmatched. This CDR3 has 13 amino acids. CDR3 DNA sequence: TGCAGCGTTGATAGCGGGAGAGGCGACGAGCAGTACTTC. It yields the protein CSVDSGRGDEQYF.

This chain connects TRBV19 to TRBJ2-1; perhaps TRBD2 as D (5 bases). This CDR3 is 14 amino acids long. Germline CDR1 is LNHDA and CDR2 is SQIVND (reference sequence). V dropped 3 bases and J dropped 5 bases, with 11 bases sitting between them. The CDR3 nucleotides are TGTGCCAGTAGTATTTTCGACTATAACAATGAGCAGTTCTTC. It is translated as CASSIFDYNNEQFF.

The rearrangement joins TRBV18 to TRBJ2-2, with TRBD1 matching 8 bases. The V gene end was trimmed by 8 bases and the J gene end by 6 bases; junction bases not matched to a gene: 14. The CDR3 loop spans 16 amino acids. Germline CDR1 KGHSH, CDR2 LQKENI. This chain's CDR3 is CASAESGQGAPGELFF. CDR3 sequence (DNA): TGTGCCAGCGCAGAAAGTGGCCAGGGGGCGCCCGGGGAGCTGTTTTTT. The variable domain in full, with the rest retrieved from reference TRBV18 and TRBJ2-2, is NAGVMQNPRHLVRRRGQEARLRCSPMKGHSHVYWYRQLPEEGLKFMVYLQKENIIDESGMPKERFSAEFPKEGPSILRIQQVVRGDSAAYFCASAESGQGAPGELFFGEGSRLTVL.

Of note for this clone: The final CDR3 position lacks the conserved phenylalanine or tryptophan, pointing to a likely read error. It is unclear where the CDR3 begins or ends on the DNA, so no DNA is shown, and the CDR3 is as TCRdb lists it. The rearrangement links TRBV11-2 to TRBJ2-7; no DNA check was done on the table's D call, TRBD2. The CDR3 region is 14 residues in length, termini included. CDR1 is SGHAT and CDR2 is FQNNGV in the germline V gene. CDR3 amino acids: CASSPTPGLAGESL.

The rearrangement links TRBV28 to TRBJ2-7; perhaps D is TRBD1 or TRBD2 (5 bases each). The CDR3 consists of 11 residues. V gave up 3 bases and J gave up 9 bases, with 9 bases separating them. The germline V gene encodes CDR1 MDHEN and CDR2 SYDVKM. CDR3 in amino acids: CASSLGPVQYF. The DNA of the CDR3 is TGTGCCAGCAGTTTGGGACCGGTGCAGTACTTC.

This clone was recorded once. The chain carries TRBV2 and TRBJ2-1; 8 bases are a match to TRBD1. The junction had 9 bases not matched to a gene; V was cut back by 2 bases and J by 0 bases. The CDR3 extends over 18 amino acids. The germline CDR1 and CDR2 sequences are SNHLY and FYNNEI. The CDR3 sequence is CASSESTGQVGSYNEQFF. The CDR3 region has the DNA TGTGCCAGCAGTGAAAGTACGGGACAGGTTGGCTCCTACAATGAGCAGTTCTTC.

This clone was found once. The chain uses TRBV7-9 and TRBJ1-4; possible D gene TRBD1, 5 bases. The CDR3 sequence is 16 residues long. The V and J ends lost 5 bases and 7 bases respectively, with 20 bases between them. CDR1 and CDR2 from the germline V gene are SEHNR and FQNEAQ (reference sequence). In DNA, the CDR3 is TGTGCCAGCAGCGAATCGGAGGGGACGGGTAGTGAAAAACTGTTTTTT. This codes for CASSESEGTGSEKLFF.

The chain employs TRBV7-9 and TRBJ2-5, with D possibly being TRBD2 (5 bases). The germline CDR1 and CDR2 sequences are SEHNR and FQNEAQ (reference sequence). The CDR3 length is 15 residues. V was trimmed by 5 bases and J by 1 base, leaving 14 bases between them. In DNA, the CDR3 is TGTGCCAGCAGCGCACCGGGGTCCCTCCAAGAGACCCAGTACTTC. Translation: CASSAPGSLQETQYF.

The CDR3 nucleotides read TGTGCCAGCGGTTCAGGCCCTCCTAACTATGGCTACACCTTC. Protein: CASGSGPPNYGYTF. The V and J genes are TRBV2 and TRBJ1-2, with D unclear. The CDR3 has 14 residues. V lost 8 bases to trimming and J lost 0 bases, with 13 bases between them. Germline assignment: CDR1 SNHLY and CDR2 FYNNEI.

The chain is built from TRBV9 and TRBJ1-1; weak D call: TRBD1 (5 bases). The V end was cut by 3 bases, the J end by 3 bases, with 12 bases between. This CDR3 region has 14 residues. In germline, CDR1 is SGDLS, CDR2 YYNGEE. The chain's CDR3 is CASSAFLGDTEAFF. CDR3 nucleotides: TGTGCCAGCAGCGCTTTTCTGGGGGACACTGAAGCTTTCTTT.

The genes are TRBV7-3 and TRBJ2-3; D not resolved. The germline CDR1 and CDR2 sequences are SGHTA and FQGTGA. The CDR3 has 14 amino acids. Trimming took 7 bases from V and 6 from J, leaving 17 bases between them. Written as DNA, the CDR3 is TGTGCCAGCACCCTGACTGGGTTTGGCGATACGCAGTATTTT. This translates into CASTLTGFGDTQYF. Complete variable domain (other parts from reference TRBV7-3 and TRBJ2-3): GAGVSQTPSNKVTEKGKYVELRCDPISGHTALYWYRQSLGQGPEFLIYFQGTGAADDSGLPNDRFFAVRPEGSVSTLKIQRTERGDSAVYLCASTLTGFGDTQYFGPGTRLTVL.